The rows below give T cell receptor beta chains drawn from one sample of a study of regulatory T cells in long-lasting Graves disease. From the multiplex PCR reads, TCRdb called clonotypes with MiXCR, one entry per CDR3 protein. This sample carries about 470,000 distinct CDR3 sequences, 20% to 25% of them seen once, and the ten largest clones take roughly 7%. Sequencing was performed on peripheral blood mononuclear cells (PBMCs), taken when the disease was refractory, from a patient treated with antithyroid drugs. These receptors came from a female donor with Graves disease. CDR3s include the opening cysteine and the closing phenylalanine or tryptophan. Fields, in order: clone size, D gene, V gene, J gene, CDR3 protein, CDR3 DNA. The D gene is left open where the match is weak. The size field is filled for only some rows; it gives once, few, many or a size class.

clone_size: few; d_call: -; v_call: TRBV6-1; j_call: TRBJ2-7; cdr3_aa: CASTEDNSYEQYF; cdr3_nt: TGTGCCAGCACCGAGGACAACTCCTACGAGCAGTACTTC
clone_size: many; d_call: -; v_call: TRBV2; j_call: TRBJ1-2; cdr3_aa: CASSEEGLLGRGYTF; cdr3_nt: TGTGCCAGCAGTGAGGAGGGACTCCTGGGTCGTGGCTACACCTTC
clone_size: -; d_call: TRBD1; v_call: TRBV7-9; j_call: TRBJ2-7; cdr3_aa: CASNTGAYEQYF; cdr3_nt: TGTGCCAGCAATACAGGGGCCTACGAGCAGTACTTC
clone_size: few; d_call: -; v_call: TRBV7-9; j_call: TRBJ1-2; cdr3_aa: CATDSGEGNYGYTF; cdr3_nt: TGTGCCACGGATTCGGGAGAAGGGAACTATGGCTACACCTTC
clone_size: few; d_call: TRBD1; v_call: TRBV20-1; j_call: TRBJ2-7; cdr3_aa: CSAFRTGAGQYF; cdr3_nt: TGCAGTGCTTTTCGGACAGGGGCAGGGCAGTACTTC
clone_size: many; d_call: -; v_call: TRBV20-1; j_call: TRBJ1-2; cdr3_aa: CSARDLWNSKANYGYTF; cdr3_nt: TGCAGTGCTAGAGATCTGTGGAACAGCAAAGCTAACTATGGCTACACCTTC
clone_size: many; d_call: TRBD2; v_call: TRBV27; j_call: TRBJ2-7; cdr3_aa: CASSFTSESYEQYF; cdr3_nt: TGTGCCAGCAGTTTTACTAGCGAGTCCTACGAGCAGTACTTC
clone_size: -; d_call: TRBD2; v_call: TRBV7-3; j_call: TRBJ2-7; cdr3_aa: CASSLNPGTTSYEQYF; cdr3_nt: TGTGCCAGCAGCTTAAACCCGGGGACTACTTCCTACGAGCAGTACTTC
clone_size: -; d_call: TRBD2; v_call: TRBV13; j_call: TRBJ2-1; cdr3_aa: CASSSSGRNEQFF; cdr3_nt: TGTGCCAGCAGTTCTAGCGGGAGGAATGAGCAGTTCTTC
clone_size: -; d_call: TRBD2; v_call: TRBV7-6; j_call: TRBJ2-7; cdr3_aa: CASSFGIDGGFYEQYF; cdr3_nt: TGTGCCAGCAGCTTCGGGATTGACGGGGGGTTTTACGAGCAGTACTTC